This T cell receptor beta chain comes out of a study of blood T cell repertoires in COVID-19. Study details: The United States, Italy and Spain provided the acute and convalescent COVID-19 samples. The analysed material was cDNA or gDNA that came from T cells, B-cell-depleted T cells, or PBMCs.

Original methodology: Estimation of nucleated cell counts relied on the amplification of reference gene primers. Method: immunoSEQ multiplex PCR; TCRdb's copy keeps in-frame clones and lacks some. The DNA gave D and trimming, while V, J and clone size come from that table. The sample carries 120,000 to 150,000 clones, more than 75% recorded once. The source material was peripheral blood. The sequence was obtained from a human donor with acute or convalescent COVID-19. The donor label of this sample is uncertain.

This CDR3 is CASSPRTGQSSGNTIYF. CDR3 bases: TGTGCCAGCTCGCCTAGGACAGGGCAGAGCTCTGGAAACACCATATATTTT. The J gene is TRBJ1-3, the V gene TRBV18; 8 nucleotides line up with TRBD1. Trimming took 6 bases from V and 0 from J; bases not matched to a gene: 10. CDR1 and CDR2 from the germline V gene are KGHSH and LQKENI. The CDR3 is 17 amino acids.